This T cell receptor beta chain appears in the sequencing data of a study of blood T cell repertoires in COVID-19 (dated by TCRdb to 2018 to 2021). Background on the whole study: Samples covering the acute and convalescent phases of COVID-19 were provided by collaborators in the United States, Italy and Spain. A de-identified subject ID, COVID-19 status, age in years and sex were almost always included in the sample metadata. Where available, HLA class I and class II types were taken from metadata supplied by the sample provider and were not determined by assay-based typing. Samples came from the ongoing ImmuneRACE study (first 160 participants) plus 1,254 subjects from 6 global collaborators. The material from the prospective study consisted of cDNA or gDNA derived from T cells, B-cell-depleted T cells, or PBMCs. A freely available public database, intended as a resource for researchers studying the immune response to SARS-CoV-2, is where the repertoires were released. Deeply sampled blood TCRbeta repertoires from subjects exposed to, actively infected with, or recovered from COVID-19 were included in the dataset.

Whole blood was collected in K2EDTA tubes by collaborating institutions according to the institutions' own protocols. For TCRbeta analysis, collaborators shipped samples in one of three forms: frozen whole blood, isolated PBMCs, or DNA extracted from either of those sample types. Results the study describes overall, beyond this receptor: The amount of clinical and demographic metadata varied by source and participant and was provided uncurated.

Taken from cysteine to phenylalanine, the CDR3 has 17 residues. Here the CDR3 DNA is all that survives: 51 bases in frame from base 1. V ends up 5 bases short and J 2 bases short, with an unmatched junction base count of 7. From the germline V gene, CDR1 is SGHVS and CDR2 is FQNEAQ. With respect to this clone: There is no known antigen for this receptor. No base quality information exists; no much larger clone differs at one position.

The immunoSEQ Assay, a bias-controlled multiplex PCR, was used to amplify TCRbeta CDR3 regions from genomic DNA. The source study handled its data this way. Within the assay, amplification of reference gene primers was used to estimate how many nucleated cells each sample contained. To quantify the absolute abundance of each unique TCRbeta CDR3 rearrangement, sequence reads were collapsed and filtered. For each sample, productive Simpson clonality was calculated by taking the square root of Simpson's diversity index across productive rearrangements. TCRdb's version of the immuneACCESS table is confined to in-frame rearrangements and falls short of the full clone set. An unresolved V gene accounts for under half of the shortfall where checked; the remainder is of unknown origin. That table is the source of V, J and clone size, and D and trimming were worked out from the DNA. A total of 99,000 or so clones appear in this sample, 85% to 90% of them only once. About 15% of the sample lies in the top ten.

The clonotype was recovered from a man aged 45-60 years with acute or convalescent COVID-19. The rearranged chain carries TRBV7-8 and TRBJ2-2, with TRBD2 matching 11 junction bases. Sample: peripheral blood. The CDR3 here reads CASSTPSGRTNTGELFF. The nucleotide sequence reads TGTGCCAGCAGCACCCCTAGCGGGAGGACCAACACCGGGGAGCTGTTTTTT.